The rows below give T cell receptor beta chains drawn from one sample of a study of graft-versus-host responses after intestinal transplantation. Data came from immunoSEQ multiplex PCR; TCRdb stores just in-frame clones and leaves some out. The sample shows approximately 60,000 clones, around nine tenths of them seen only once. Sample: ileum tissue, taken roughly 54 weeks after transplant. All receptors come from a human patient who received an intestinal transplant, so some T cells may come from the graft donor. Both conserved end residues are part of each CDR3. The D gene is left open where the match is weak. Expanded clones are given a class, and other clones once, few, many or no size at all.

clone size,V gene,D gene,J gene,CDR3 protein,CDR3 DNA
once,TRBV27,TRBD2,TRBJ2-3,CASSLSWGRALDTQYF,TGTGCCAGCAGTTTATCATGGGGGAGGGCATTAGATACGCAGTATTTT
once,TRBV19,.,TRBJ2-7,CASGTGRSYEQYF,TGTGCCAGTGGGACGGGGAGATCCTACGAGCAGTACTTC
.,TRBV6-1,.,TRBJ2-6,CASSEAEARGANVLTF,TGTGCCAGCAGTGAAGCGGAGGCCAGGGGGGCCAACGTCCTGACTTTC
.,TRBV28,TRBD2,TRBJ2-3,CASRLAGADTQYF,TGTGCCAGCAGACTAGCGGGAGCGGATACGCAGTATTTT
.,TRBV6-1,.,TRBJ1-2,CASSADTYYGYTF,TGTGCCAGCAGTGCGGACACTTACTATGGCTACACCTTC
.,TRBV21-1,.,TRBJ2-1,CASRVRTWGDEQFF,TGTGCCAGCAGGGTGAGGACCTGGGGGGATGAGCAGTTCTTC
once,TRBV2,.,TRBJ2-2,CAYPPKDRPTGELFF,TGTGCCTATCCCCCCAAGGACAGACCCACCGGGGAGCTGTTTTTT
.,TRBV5-6,.,TRBJ2-7,CASSLIEGEQYF,TGTGCCAGCAGCTTGATAGAGGGAGAGCAGTACTTC
.,TRBV7-3,.,TRBJ2-5,CASSLNGPQETQYF,TGTGCCAGCAGCTTAAATGGACCTCAAGAGACCCAGTACTTC
.,TRBV6-5,.,TRBJ2-7,CASSWDNSYEQYF,TGTGCCAGCAGTTGGGACAACTCCTACGAGCAGTACTTC
.,TRBV7-9,.,TRBJ2-3,CASGEGNTESTDTQYF,TGTGCCAGCGGCGAGGGTAATACAGAAAGCACAGATACGCAGTATTTT
.,TRBV28,.,TRBJ2-5,CASSAARVGETQYF,TGTGCCAGCAGCGCCGCCAGGGTCGGGGAGACCCAGTACTTC
.,TRBV11-3,.,TRBJ1-1,CASSLPRGDTEAFF,TGTGCCAGCAGCTTACCCCGCGGCGACACTGAAGCTTTCTTT
.,TRBV7-9,.,TRBJ2-7,CASSSPGVYEQYF,TGTGCCAGCAGCTCTCCCGGTGTCTACGAGCAGTACTTC
.,TRBV9,.,TRBJ2-7,CASSVGAGEQYF,TGTGCCAGCAGCGTAGGGGCGGGCGAGCAGTACTTC
.,TRBV7-9,.,TRBJ1-4,CASSLYVATNEKLFF,TGTGCCAGCAGCTTATACGTTGCAACTAATGAAAAACTGTTTTTT
.,TRBV2,TRBD1,TRBJ2-7,CASGQDASYEQYF,TGTGCCAGCGGACAGGACGCCTCCTACGAGCAGTACTTC
.,TRBV2,TRBD1,TRBJ2-5,CASSRTGPFKETQYF,TGTGCCAGCAGTAGGACAGGTCCTTTTAAAGAGACCCAGTACTTC